The sequence of this TCR beta chain was determined in a study of T-cell reconstitution after alpha-beta-depleted transplantation in children. This clonotype was observed a few times. This CDR3 region has 11 residues. In germline, CDR1 is SGHTA, CDR2 FQGNSA. The J segment lost 6 bases and the V segment lost 5 bases, leaving 0 bases of the junction unmatched. Unique molecular identifiers were incorporated when the TCRbeta library was constructed. TCRdb independently ran MiXCR on the PCR reads; one entry per CDR3 protein. This table has 250,000 to 300,000 distinct CDR3 sequences, around 9.6% appearing once.

The chain combines TRBV7-2 with TRBJ2-7; TRBD2 matches 8 bases. The source is a human donor who donated a stem cell graft to a child with SCID. This sample comprised PBMCs from the stem cell graft donor, obtained from the stem cell graft. CDR3 DNA sequence: TGTGCCAGCAGCAGCGGGGGCGAGCAGTACTTC. As protein: CASSSGGEQYF.